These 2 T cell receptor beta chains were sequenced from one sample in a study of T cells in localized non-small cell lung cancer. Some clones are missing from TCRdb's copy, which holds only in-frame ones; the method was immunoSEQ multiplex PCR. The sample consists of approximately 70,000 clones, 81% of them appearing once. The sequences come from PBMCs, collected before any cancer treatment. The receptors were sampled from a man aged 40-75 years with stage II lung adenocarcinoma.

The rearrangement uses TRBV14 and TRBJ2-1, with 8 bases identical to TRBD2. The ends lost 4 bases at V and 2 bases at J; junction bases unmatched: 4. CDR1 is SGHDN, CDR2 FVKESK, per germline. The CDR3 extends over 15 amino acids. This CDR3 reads CASSPTSVAYNEQFF. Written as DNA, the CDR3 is TGTGCCAGCAGCCCGACTAGCGTTGCCTACAATGAGCAGTTCTTC.

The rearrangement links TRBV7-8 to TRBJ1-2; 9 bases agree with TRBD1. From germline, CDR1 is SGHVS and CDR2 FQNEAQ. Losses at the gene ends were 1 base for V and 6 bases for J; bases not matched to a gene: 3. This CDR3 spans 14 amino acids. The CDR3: CASSLEDRGHGYTF. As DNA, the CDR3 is TGTGCCAGCAGCTTAGAGGACAGGGGCCATGGCTACACCTTC.